This T cell receptor (beta chain) was sequenced during a study of monozygotic twins with inflammatory bowel disease. The CDR3 sequence is 14 residues long. Germline-derived CDR1 and CDR2 are SGHTA and FQGNSA. In preparing each TCR library, about 3,500 ng of total RNA was used. TCRdb re-called the 5' RACE reads and catalogs CDR3 proteins one per entry, DNA excluded. The sample data list approximately 340,000 distinct CDR3 sequences. The V and J genes are TRBV7-2 and TRBJ2-3; the D gene TCRdb calls, TRBD2, cannot be checked with no DNA. The TCR originated in a human donor with ulcerative colitis or Crohn's disease, or a healthy co-twin of an affected twin (not recorded which). Material: blood. CDR3 in amino acids: CASSVGLAVDTQYF. Supplemented by reference TRBV7-2 and TRBJ2-3, the full variable domain reads GAGVSQSPSNKVTEKGKDVELRCDPISGHTALYWYRQSLGQGLEFLIYFQGNSAPDKSGLPSDRFSAERTGGSVSTLTIQRTQQEDSAVYLCASSVGLAVDTQYFGPGTRLTVL.